This T cell receptor (beta chain) was sequenced for a study of cytomegalovirus exposure and HLA in healthy donors. Study-level background: The same platform used for the approximately 670 first-cohort repertoires was also used for the approximately 120 validation repertoires, as a later analysis reported.

Assay: immunoSEQ multiplex PCR; the TCRdb copy retains only in-frame clones and omits some. The profile covers more than 250,000 clones, with about nine tenths appearing a single time and roughly 0.8% taken by the ten largest. Sequencing input: PBMCs. This TCR was sampled from a woman under 30 in good health and CMV-seronegative.

The CDR3: CAISDREDQPQHF. The CDR3 DNA is TGTGCCATCAGTGACAGGGAGGATCAGCCCCAGCATTTT. V gene TRBV10-3 combines with J gene TRBJ1-5; perhaps TRBD1 as D (5 bases). The germline gives CDR1 ENHRY, CDR2 SYGVKD. V was cut by 3 bases and J by 5 bases, with 8 bases left in between. The CDR3 extends over 13 amino acids.